Here is one TCR beta chain with its context. What it recognizes is unknown. This sample was included in a study of CD8 T cells in Susac syndrome. Findings of the study overall: TCR sequencing and HLA analysis covered a relatively small number of individuals.

It was healthy donors who served as the controls, matched for age and sex. Random hexamers were used to reverse transcribe the RNA input (0.5 to 1 ug). With immunoSEQ multiplex PCR, TCR beta CDR3 was amplified across 54 Vbeta and 13 Jbeta. TCRdb processed the immunoSEQ multiplex PCR reads anew with MiXCR; each CDR3 protein has one entry. The table includes some 120,000 distinct CDR3 sequences, 94% detected once. The V end lost 3 bases, the J end lost 4 bases, and 15 bases lay between the germline ends. The CDR3 runs to 15 residues. The material sequenced was CD4+ T cells from PBMCs. The chain has TRBV12-3 or TRBV12-4 and TRBJ2-5; D is ambiguous. This TCR came from a human donor in good health. The CDR3 here is CASSLVFSNGETQYF. The CDR3 nucleotides read TGTGCCAGCAGTTTGGTGTTTAGCAATGGAGAGACCCAGTACTTC.